One sample yielded the 11 T cell receptor beta chains listed below, sequenced in a study of T cells after yellow fever vaccination. TCRdb re-derived calls from the 5' RACE reads in MiXCR, one entry per CDR3 protein. The table shows a few hundred thousand distinct CDR3 sequences, with around 4.9% occurring only once. The material was CD4+ T cells sorted from PBMCs, obtained on the day of the yellow fever booster vaccination. These receptors came from a man aged 18 to 29 who received the YFV17D yellow fever vaccine.

This clonotype has ten or more counts. The chain has TRBV20-1 and TRBJ2-7; 7 bases agree with TRBD1. The CDR3 is made up of 15 amino acids. The ends lost 5 bases at V and 0 bases at J; junction bases unmatched: 10. Germline V gene data show CDR1 as DFQATT and CDR2 as SNEGSKA (reference sequence). CDR3 in amino acids: CSALSPGQSSYEQYF. CDR3 nucleotide sequence: TGCAGTGCTCTATCGCCGGGACAGAGCTCCTACGAGCAGTACTTC.

This clonotype was seen only a few times. The gene calls are TRBV20-1 and TRBJ1-4; D gene ambiguous. CDR1 is DFQATT, CDR2 SNEGSKA, per germline (reference sequence). V was clipped by 1 base and J by 0 bases, with 6 bases between them. The CDR3 consists of 14 residues. The CDR3 is CSARAGSTNEKLFF. The CDR3 DNA sequence: TGCAGTGCTAGAGCGGGTTCAACTAATGAAAAACTGTTTTTT.

In its sample, this clonotype was seen a few times. The V and J genes are TRBV9 and TRBJ1-2, with 7 bases aligning to TRBD1. CDR1 is SGDLS, CDR2 YYNGEE, per germline. The length of the CDR3 is 14 residues. V lost 1 base to trimming and J lost 6 bases; unmatched junction nucleotides: 6. The CDR3 loop is CASSVRTGGDGYTF. CDR3 bases: TGTGCCAGCAGCGTAAGGACAGGAGGCGATGGCTACACCTTC. The variable domain in full, completed from reference TRBV9 and TRBJ1-2, reads DSGVTQTPKHLITATGQRVTLRCSPRSGDLSVYWYQQSLDQGLQFLIQYYNGEERAKGNILERFSAQQFPDLHSELNLSSLELGDSALYFCASSVRTGGDGYTFGSGTRLTVV.

The V gene is TRBV7-2, the J gene TRBJ2-5; a possible D gene is TRBD2 (6 bases). The germline gives CDR1 SGHTA, CDR2 FQGNSA. V was cut by 2 bases and J by 4 bases, with 8 bases left in between. This CDR3 is 13 amino acids long. The CDR3 reads CASSLQAGETQYF. CDR3 bases: TGTGCCAGCAGCTTACAAGCGGGAGAGACCCAGTACTTC.

This clonotype was seen more than once but under ten times. V is TRBV7-3 and J is TRBJ2-5; 9 positions match TRBD2. The V and J ends lost 3 bases and 4 bases, in that order; junction bases with no gene match: 9. This CDR3 comprises 16 residues. Germline CDR1 SGHTA, CDR2 FQGTGA. Here the CDR3 reads CASSFGRGGRTETQYF. CDR3 in DNA: TGTGCCAGCAGCTTCGGGCGGGGGGGCCGGACAGAGACCCAGTACTTC.

The sample holds a few counts of this clonotype. This rearrangement joins TRBV15 to TRBJ2-3; D is unresolved. The CDR3 totals 14 residues. The V end lost 0 bases, the J end lost 4 bases, and 8 bases lay between the germline ends. Germline CDR1 reads LNHNV; CDR2 reads YYDKDF (reference sequence). The chain's CDR3 is CATSRDLQADTQYF. The CDR3, as DNA: TGTGCCACCAGCAGAGATCTTCAGGCAGATACGCAGTATTTT.

As regards this clonotype: Just one base apart from a much larger clone, this may be a read error. The J gene is TRBJ1-1, the V gene TRBV29-1, with D maybe TRBD1 (5 bases). V gave up 6 bases and J gave up 7 bases, with 18 bases separating them. Per the germline V gene, CDR1 is SQVTM and CDR2 is ANQGSEA. This CDR3 is built from 13 residues. The chain's CDR3 is CSVGTDTYNEAFF. The CDR3 DNA sequence: TGCAGCGTCGGAACGGACACTTACAATGAAGCTTTCTTT. Drawing the rest from reference TRBV29-1 and TRBJ1-1, the complete variable domain is SAVISQKPSRDICQRGTSLTIQCQVDSQVTMMFWYRQQPGQSLTLIATANQGSEATYESGFVIDKFPISRPNLTFSTLTVSNMSPEDSSIYLCSVGTDTYNEAFFGQGTRLTVV.

The chain joins TRBV9 to TRBJ1-2, with TRBD1 identical over 8 bases. This CDR3 comprises 14 residues. V lost 3 bases to trimming and J lost 8 bases; unmatched junction nucleotides: 9. Germline assignment: CDR1 SGDLS and CDR2 YYNGEE. The CDR3 here is CASSGGQGLRGYTF. In DNA form, the CDR3 reads TGTGCCAGCAGCGGCGGACAGGGACTAAGGGGCTACACCTTC. The whole variable domain, filled in from reference TRBV9 and TRBJ1-2, reads DSGVTQTPKHLITATGQRVTLRCSPRSGDLSVYWYQQSLDQGLQFLIQYYNGEERAKGNILERFSAQQFPDLHSELNLSSLELGDSALYFCASSGGQGLRGYTFGSGTRLTVV.

Only a few counts were recorded for this clonotype. The rearrangement joins TRBV20-1 to TRBJ2-7; tentative D call: TRBD1 (5 bases). CDR1 and CDR2 from the germline V gene are DFQATT and SNEGSKA (reference sequence). The V gene lost 3 bases and the J gene lost 4 bases, with 10 bases spanning the gap. The CDR3 is 12 amino acids. In DNA form, the CDR3 reads TGCAGTGCTAGCAGGGCAACTTACGAGCAGTACTTC. It codes for CSASRATYEQYF.

The chain employs TRBV4-1 and TRBJ1-2; tentative D call: TRBD1 (5 bases). Deletions cut 6 bases from V and 8 bases from J, with 16 bases between. Per germline, CDR1 MGHRA and CDR2 YSYEKL. The CDR3 is 13 residues long. The CDR3 here is CASSRPGSHGYTF. The CDR3, as DNA: TGCGCCAGCAGTCGACCAGGGTCACACGGCTACACCTTC.

This clonotype was picked up many times. The gene calls are TRBV20-1 and TRBJ1-5, with TRBD1 matching 10 bases. Germline V lookup: CDR1 DFQATT, CDR2 SNEGSKA (reference sequence). With 1 base clipped from V and 7 bases from J, the junction kept 1 base outside the gene matches. This CDR3 region has 13 residues. CDR3 loop: CSARGQGAQPQHF. The CDR3 DNA reads as TGCAGTGCTAGAGGACAGGGGGCCCAGCCCCAGCATTTT.